This TCR beta chain was recorded in a study of identical twins. Broader study findings: Fewer insertions characterized abundant cord blood beta clonotypes, whereas memory repertoires showed none. Out-of-frame TCR alpha sharing in monozygotic twins exceeded recombination model predictions.

cDNA molecules carried unique molecular identifiers, and template switching added a universal primer site. TCRdb re-analysed the 5' RACE reads in MiXCR, keeping a single row per CDR3 protein. The sample lists 1.5 million to 2 million distinct CDR3 sequences; 25% to 35% were seen once. The ends lost 3 bases at V and 4 bases at J; junction bases unmatched: 4. The CDR3 is 15 residues long. Healthy Caucasian donors formed the entire cohort. As to this clonotype: Antigen unknown.

The origin of this receptor is a newborn girl in good health. J is TRBJ2-3 and V is TRBV12-3 or TRBV12-4; 10 bases are shared with TRBD2. The sample taken for sequencing was cord blood. CDR3 in amino acids: CASSFPSGGPDTQYF. CDR3 nucleotide sequence: TGTGCCAGCAGTTTTCCTAGCGGGGGCCCAGATACGCAGTATTTT.